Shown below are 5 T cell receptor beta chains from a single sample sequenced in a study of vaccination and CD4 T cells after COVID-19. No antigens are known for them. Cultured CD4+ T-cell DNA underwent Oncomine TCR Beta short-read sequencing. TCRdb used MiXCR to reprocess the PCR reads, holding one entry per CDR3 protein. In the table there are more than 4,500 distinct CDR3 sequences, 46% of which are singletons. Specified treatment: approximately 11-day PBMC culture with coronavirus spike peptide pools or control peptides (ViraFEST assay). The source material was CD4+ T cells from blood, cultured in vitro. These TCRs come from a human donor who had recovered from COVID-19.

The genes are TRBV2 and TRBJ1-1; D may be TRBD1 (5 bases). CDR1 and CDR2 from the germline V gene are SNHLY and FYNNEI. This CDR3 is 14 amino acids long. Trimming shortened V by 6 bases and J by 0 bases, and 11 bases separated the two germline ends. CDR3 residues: CASRTTVMNTEAFF. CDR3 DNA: TGTGCCAGCAGGACGACAGTCATGAACACTGAAGCTTTCTTT.

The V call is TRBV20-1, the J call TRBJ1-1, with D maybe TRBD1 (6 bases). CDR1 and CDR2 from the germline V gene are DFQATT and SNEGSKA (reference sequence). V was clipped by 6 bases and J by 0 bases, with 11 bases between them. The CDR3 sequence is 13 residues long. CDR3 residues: CSARGALNTEAFF. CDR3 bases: TGCAGTGCGCGGGGGGCCCTGAACACTGAAGCTTTCTTT.

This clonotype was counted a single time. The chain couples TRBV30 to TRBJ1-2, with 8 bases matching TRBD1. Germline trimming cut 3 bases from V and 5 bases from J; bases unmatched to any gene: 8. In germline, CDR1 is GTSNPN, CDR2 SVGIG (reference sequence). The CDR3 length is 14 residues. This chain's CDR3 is CAWSDRGVRYGYTF. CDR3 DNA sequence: TGTGCCTGGAGCGACAGGGGCGTTAGGTATGGCTACACCTTC.

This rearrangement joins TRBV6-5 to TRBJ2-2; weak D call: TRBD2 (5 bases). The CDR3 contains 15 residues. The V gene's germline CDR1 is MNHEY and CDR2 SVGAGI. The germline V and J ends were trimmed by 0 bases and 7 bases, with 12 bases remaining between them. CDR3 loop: CASSYSPDSFGELFF. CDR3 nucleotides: TGTGCCAGCAGTTACTCCCCGGACTCTTTCGGGGAGCTGTTTTTT.

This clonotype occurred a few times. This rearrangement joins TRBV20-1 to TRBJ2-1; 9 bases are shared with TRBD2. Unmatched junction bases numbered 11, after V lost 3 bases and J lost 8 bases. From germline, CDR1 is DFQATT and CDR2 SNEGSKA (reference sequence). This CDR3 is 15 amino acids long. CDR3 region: CSASSGSLGRDEQFF. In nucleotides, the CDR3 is TGCAGTGCTAGTAGCGGGAGCTTGGGGAGGGATGAGCAGTTCTTC.